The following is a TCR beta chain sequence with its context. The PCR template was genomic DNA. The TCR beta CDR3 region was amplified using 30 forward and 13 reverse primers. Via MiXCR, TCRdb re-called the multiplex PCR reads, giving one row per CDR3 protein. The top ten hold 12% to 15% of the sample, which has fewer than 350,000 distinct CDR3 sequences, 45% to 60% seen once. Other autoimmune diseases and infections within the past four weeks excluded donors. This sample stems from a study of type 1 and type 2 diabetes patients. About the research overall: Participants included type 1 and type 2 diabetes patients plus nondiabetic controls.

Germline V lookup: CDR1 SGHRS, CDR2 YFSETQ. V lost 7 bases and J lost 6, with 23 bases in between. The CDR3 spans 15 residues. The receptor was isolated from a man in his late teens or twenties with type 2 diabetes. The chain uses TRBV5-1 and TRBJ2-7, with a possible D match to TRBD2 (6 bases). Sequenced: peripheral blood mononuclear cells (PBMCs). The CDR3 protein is CASPGGCGTVSEQYF. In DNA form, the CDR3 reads TGCGCCAGCCCTGGAGGATGCGGGACGGTAAGCGAGCAGTACTTC.